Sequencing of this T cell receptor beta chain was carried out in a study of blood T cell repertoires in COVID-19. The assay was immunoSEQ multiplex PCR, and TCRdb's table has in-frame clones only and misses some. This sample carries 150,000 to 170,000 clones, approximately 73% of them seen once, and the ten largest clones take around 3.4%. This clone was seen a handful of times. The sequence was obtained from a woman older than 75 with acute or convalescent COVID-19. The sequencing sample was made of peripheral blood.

The CDR3 bases are TGTGCCAGCAGCCCTGCCGGACAGGGTCTAGGTCAGCCCCAGCATTTT. It translates to CASSPAGQGLGQPQHF. The rearrangement links TRBV6-2 or TRBV6-3 to TRBJ1-5, with 8 bases that match TRBD1. J gave up 6 bases and V 6 bases, and 13 bases lay outside the gene matches. Germline V gene lookup returns CDR1 MNHEY and CDR2 SVGEGT. The CDR3 runs to 16 residues.